This T cell receptor (beta chain) appears in the sequencing data of a study of early T cells in non-severe SARS-CoV-2 infection. TCRdb re-called the 5' RACE reads with MiXCR, one entry per CDR3 protein. The sample contains approximately 65,000 distinct CDR3 sequences, 12% to 15% of which appear only once. CDR1 is SGHNT and CDR2 is YYREEE in the germline V gene (reference sequence). The V and J ends lost 2 bases and 2 bases respectively, with 8 bases between them. CDR3 length: 13 residues. This clonotype has more than one count but fewer than ten. Specimen: whole blood. The clonotype was recovered from an adult who was a healthcare worker with PCR-confirmed SARS-CoV-2 infection or an uninfected control (not recorded which). The chain couples TRBV5-4 to TRBJ2-7, with D unresolved. The CDR3, as DNA: TGTGCCAGCAGCTTAACTGAGCCCTACGAGCAGTACTTC. Its translation is CASSLTEPYEQYF.